The 3 T cell receptor beta chains in this list originate from one sample, sequenced in a study of blood T cells in healthy people across ages. Using a J-beta primer mix together with a sample-barcoded 5' primer, a second PCR was run for about 6 to 11 cycles. TCRdb re-called the 5' RACE reads through MiXCR, storing one row per CDR3 protein. The sample yields roughly 800,000 distinct CDR3 sequences, roughly 50% seen once. The sample was blood. These receptors were obtained from a man aged 25 to 40 in good health.

This chain uses TRBV20-1 with TRBJ2-3; D unresolved. The CDR3 spans 16 residues. Trimming shortened V by 1 base and J by 3 bases, and 17 bases separated the two germline ends. CDR1 DFQATT and CDR2 SNEGSKA come from the germline V gene (reference sequence). CDR3 nucleotide sequence: TGCAGTGCTAGAGGAGGTGGCAGAAGAGTTACAGATACGCAGTATTTT. It encodes CSARGGGRRVTDTQYF.

The chain is built from TRBV7-2 and TRBJ2-7; tentative D call: TRBD1 (6 bases). This CDR3 has 15 amino acids. Trimming took 4 bases from V and 4 from J, leaving 17 bases between them. CDR1 and CDR2 (germline): SGHTA, FQGNSA. CDR3 sequence reads: CASSSQGPRRYEQYF. The CDR3 DNA reads TGTGCCAGCAGCTCTCAGGGGCCACGGAGGTACGAGCAGTACTTC.

This clonotype showed up just a few times. The chain combines TRBV14 with TRBJ2-5; D is uncertain. CDR1 is SGHDN, CDR2 FVKESK, per germline. V was pared by 3 bases and J by 1 base, with 6 bases between. The CDR3 runs 13 residues. CDR3 in amino acids: CASSHFRQETQYF. The CDR3 DNA reads TGTGCCAGCAGCCATTTCCGCCAAGAGACCCAGTACTTC.